Listed here are 23 T cell receptor beta chains from one sample, sequenced in a study of blood T cells in healthy people across ages. The authors ran a second PCR of 7 to 11 cycles using a sample-barcoded 5' primer and a J-beta primer mix. From the 5' RACE reads, TCRdb called clonotypes with MiXCR, one entry per CDR3 protein. The table includes 1.5 million to 1.9 million distinct CDR3 sequences, roughly 43% detected once. Sequencing input: blood. The source is a woman younger than 30 in good health.

This clonotype was seen a few times. The chain uses TRBV20-1 and TRBJ2-4; no clear D. The CDR3 loop spans 13 amino acids. CDR1 and CDR2 (germline): DFQATT, SNEGSKA (reference sequence). V was pared by 5 bases and J by 2 bases, with 10 bases between. This CDR3 reads CSAATSTKNIQYF. The CDR3 region has the DNA TGCAGTGCTGCAACATCTACCAAAAACATTCAGTACTTC.

CDR3 sequence: CSVETSGGFSYNEQFF. The CDR3 nucleotides are TGCAGCGTTGAGACTAGCGGGGGCTTTTCCTACAATGAGCAGTTCTTC. The V and J genes are TRBV29-1 and TRBJ2-1, with 12 bases that match TRBD2. The CDR3 runs to 16 residues. Unmatched junction bases numbered 4, after V lost 3 bases and J lost 1 base. Germline V gene lookup returns CDR1 SQVTM and CDR2 ANQGSEA.

V gene TRBV7-2 combines with J gene TRBJ1-1; D unresolved. Trimming pared 1 base from V and 4 bases from J, leaving 10 bases between. Germline V CDR1 and CDR2: SGHTA, FQGNSA. This CDR3 contains 14 residues. The CDR3 nucleotides are TGTGCCAGCAGCTTAGACGTGGCGTCCACTGAAGCTTTCTTT. This codes for CASSLDVASTEAFF.

The chain joins TRBV20-1 to TRBJ1-2; 7 bases are shared with TRBD1. CDR1 and CDR2 from the germline V gene are DFQATT and SNEGSKA (reference sequence). V shed 5 bases and J 8 bases; nucleotides not matched to a gene: 8. The CDR3 length is 12 residues. Written as DNA, the CDR3 is TGCAGTGCTGCCCGGACAGGTCAAGGCTACACCTTC. Protein: CSAARTGQGYTF.

The table lists this clonotype with many counts. The rearrangement uses TRBV4-3 and TRBJ2-1; D perhaps matches TRBD1 (6 bases). V lost 0 bases to trimming and J lost 6 bases, with 12 bases between them. Germline V gene lookup returns CDR1 LGHNA and CDR2 YSLEER. This CDR3 is 15 amino acids long. The CDR3 reads CASSQELIRGNEQFF. CDR3 DNA sequence: TGCGCCAGCAGCCAAGAACTGATCAGGGGCAATGAGCAGTTCTTC.

V usage is TRBV15 and J usage is TRBJ2-7; D gene ambiguous. Per germline, CDR1 LNHNV and CDR2 YYDKDF (reference sequence). Between the trimmed V and J ends, which lost 4 bases and 1 base, there was a span of 11 bases. The CDR3 sequence is 14 residues long. CDR3 bases: TGTGCCACCAGCAAACCGGCAGTGTCCTACGAGCAGTACTTC. It encodes CATSKPAVSYEQYF.

The gene calls are TRBV5-4 and TRBJ1-3; the match to TRBD1 covers 10 bases. V lost 4 bases to trimming and J lost 3 bases; unmatched junction nucleotides: 4. Germline assignment: CDR1 SGHNT and CDR2 YYREEE (reference sequence). The length of the CDR3 is 15 residues. This CDR3 reads CASSRDRGNGNTIYF. The CDR3 DNA is TGTGCCAGCAGCCGGGACAGGGGAAATGGAAACACCATATATTTT.

This chain joins TRBV4-1 and TRBJ2-5; D gene unclear. The assigned J gene may be wrong: the sequence end matches TRBJ2-7 better. CDR1 MGHRA and CDR2 YSYEKL come from the germline V gene. CDR3 size: 16 residues. The chain's CDR3 is CASSQAGRLGVYEQYF. The CDR3 DNA sequence: TGCGCCAGCAGCCAAGCTGGTCGGCTTGGGGTCTACGAGCAGTACTTC.

V gene TRBV7-3 combines with J gene TRBJ2-7, with D possibly TRBD2 on 5 matching bases. The V end was cut by 0 bases, the J end by 0 bases, with 12 bases between. Germline CDR1 and CDR2: SGHTA and FQGTGA. The CDR3 is made up of 16 amino acids. The CDR3 nucleotides read TGTGCCAGCAGCTTAACGGGCGGGTCCAGCTCCTACGAGCAGTACTTC. Encoded protein: CASSLTGGSSSYEQYF.

The J gene is TRBJ2-5, the V gene TRBV7-9; 11 bases are a match to TRBD1. The germline V gene has CDR1 SEHNR and CDR2 FQNEAQ (reference sequence). V lost 5 bases to trimming and J lost 11 bases; unmatched junction nucleotides: 13. This CDR3 contains 15 residues. DNA of the CDR3: TGTGCCAGCAGCCCAGTCGGGACAGGGGGTTGGGAGCAGTACTTC. It is translated as CASSPVGTGGWEQYF.

The table lists this clonotype with a few counts. J is TRBJ1-2 and V is TRBV29-1, with D perhaps matching TRBD1 (5 bases). Germline V gene sequence: CDR1 SQVTM, CDR2 ANQGSEA. The CDR3 contains 10 residues. V lost 6 bases, J lost 6 bases, and 8 bases lay in between. The CDR3 DNA reads as TGCAGCGTCGCAGGGAATGGCTACACCTTC. Its protein is CSVAGNGYTF. Full variable domain (rest looked up from reference TRBV29-1 and TRBJ1-2): SAVISQKPSRDICQRGTSLTIQCQVDSQVTMMFWYRQQPGQSLTLIATANQGSEATYESGFVIDKFPISRPNLTFSTLTVSNMSPEDSSIYLCSVAGNGYTFGSGTRLTVV.

The chain combines TRBV3-1 with TRBJ1-1; 7 nucleotides match TRBD1. The CDR3 loop spans 12 amino acids. Germline V gene data show CDR1 as LGHDT and CDR2 as YNNKEL (reference sequence). Germline trimming cut 7 bases from V and 4 bases from J; bases unmatched to any gene: 3. The CDR3 protein is CASNYRGTEAFF. DNA for the CDR3: TGTGCCAGCAACTACAGGGGCACTGAAGCTTTCTTT.

The chain links TRBV29-1 to TRBJ2-1; TRBD2 might be the D (6 bases). Per germline, CDR1 SQVTM and CDR2 ANQGSEA. The CDR3 sequence is 16 residues long. The CDR3 DNA reads as TGCAGTTCAGGCGACTCGGGAGTCCTAAACTCGGATGAGCAGTTCTTC. This sequence encodes CSSGDSGVLNSDEQFF.

The CDR3 DNA follows: TGTGCCAGCAGCTTAAACAGGGGACGTGGCTACACCTTC. Amino acid sequence: CASSLNRGRGYTF. The chain joins TRBV7-2 to TRBJ1-2, with 7 positions matching TRBD1. CDR3 length: 13 residues. Trimming at V came to 2 bases and at J to 7 bases, leaving 4 bases not matched to a gene. In germline, CDR1 is SGHTA, CDR2 FQGNSA. Supplemented by reference TRBV7-2 and TRBJ1-2, the full variable domain reads GAGVSQSPSNKVTEKGKDVELRCDPISGHTALYWYRQSLGQGLEFLIYFQGNSAPDKSGLPSDRFSAERTGGSVSTLTIQRTQQEDSAVYLCASSLNRGRGYTFGSGTRLTVV.

This clonotype occurred a few times. The chain employs TRBV7-6 and TRBJ1-3; D remains unclear. Germline values: CDR1 SGHVS, CDR2 FNYEAQ. This CDR3 region has 14 residues. Between the trimmed V and J ends, which lost 5 bases and 4 bases, there was a span of 12 bases. The CDR3, as DNA: TGTGCCAGCAGCGAAGGACGGTGGGGAAACACCATATATTTT. Its protein product is CASSEGRWGNTIYF.

The chain recombines TRBV7-8 with TRBJ2-3; 14 bases match TRBD2. The CDR3 extends over 17 amino acids. The V gene's germline CDR1 is SGHVS and CDR2 FQNEAQ. V dropped 6 bases and J dropped 0; count of bases not matched to a gene: 5. CDR3 sequence: CASSPTSGGASTDTQYF. The CDR3 DNA reads TGTGCCAGCAGTCCGACTAGCGGGGGGGCTAGCACAGATACGCAGTATTTT.

Ten or more counts support this clonotype. A junction boundary mismatches the germline segment, possibly from a read error. V usage is TRBV7-7 and J usage is TRBJ2-3, with D possibly called TRBD1 or TRBD2 (5 bases each). Germline V gene lookup returns CDR1 SSHAT and CDR2 FNYEAQ (reference sequence). This CDR3 contains 14 residues. Here the CDR3 DNA reads TGTGCTAGCAGCTTAGGTGGGACGGCAGATACGCAGTATTTT. Protein sequence: CASSLGGTADTQYF.

Turning to this clonotype: The junction and the germline gene differ at one end; a read error may be behind it. This rearrangement joins TRBV7-6 to TRBJ2-1; D is uncertain. This CDR3 has 15 amino acids. From germline, CDR1 is SGHVS and CDR2 FNYEAQ. Here the CDR3 reads CASSLARRSCNEQFF. For the CDR3, the DNA is TGTGCCAGCAGCTTAGCCAGGCGCTCCTGCAATGAGCAGTTCTTC. Full variable domain (missing parts from reference TRBV7-6 and TRBJ2-1): GAGVSQSPRYKVTKRGQDVALRCDPISGHVSLYWYRQALGQGPEFLTYFNYEAQQDKSGLPNDRFSAERPEGSISTLTIQRTEQRDSAMYRCASSLARRSCNEQFFGPGTRLTVL.

This clonotype was recorded many times. The V and J genes are TRBV6-5 and TRBJ2-3; no reliable D call. The V end was cut by 2 bases, the J end by 2 bases, with 11 bases between. Germline V gives CDR1 MNHEY, CDR2 SVGAGI. The CDR3 has 15 residues. CDR3 in DNA: TGTGCCAGCAGTTACCAGGCTACTTACACAGATACGCAGTATTTT. Translation gives CASSYQATYTDTQYF.

The V call is TRBV13, the J call TRBJ1-2, with D unresolved. The CDR3 length is 15 residues. V was shortened by 7 bases and J by 0 bases, with 15 bases between the two germline ends. Germline assignment: CDR1 PRHDT and CDR2 FYEKMQ (reference sequence). Written as DNA, the CDR3 is TGTGCCAGCACCCAATCCCCGCTTTCTAACTATGGCTACACCTTC. Residues: CASTQSPLSNYGYTF.

This clonotype showed up just a few times. The chain has TRBV27 and TRBJ2-7, with D possibly TRBD2 on 6 matching bases. The germline V gene has CDR1 MNHEY and CDR2 SMNVEV (reference sequence). Trimming stripped 2 bases from V and 4 bases from J, with 12 bases between. CDR3 size: 14 residues. The CDR3 sequence is CASSLRSGGYEQYF. CDR3 in DNA: TGTGCCAGCAGTTTACGTAGCGGAGGTTACGAGCAGTACTTC.

This clonotype was counted only a few times. This rearrangement joins TRBV20-1 to TRBJ1-5, with D perhaps matching TRBD1 (6 bases). Trimming removed 1 base from V and 9 bases from J, with 22 bases in between. This CDR3 contains 16 residues. The germline CDR1 and CDR2 sequences are DFQATT and SNEGSKA (reference sequence). The CDR3, as DNA: TGCAGTGCTAGAGTTACCGGCCGGGACACCCTTTTGCCCCAGCATTTT. This encodes CSARVTGRDTLLPQHF.

This clonotype was counted only a few times. The chain's CDR3 is CASSAQHNYAAEAFF. The CDR3 coding sequence is TGTGCCAGCAGTGCCCAGCACAATTACGCCGCTGAAGCTTTCTTT. This chain connects TRBV28 to TRBJ1-1; D uncertain. Trimming took off 5 bases at V and 6 bases at J, with 19 bases between the two ends. This CDR3 has 15 residues. Germline V gives CDR1 MDHEN, CDR2 SYDVKM.